These 19 T cell receptor beta chains were sequenced from one sample in a study of OX40 agonist ivuxolimab in advanced cancers. TCRdb's copy holds only in-frame clones and misses some; the assay was immunoSEQ multiplex PCR. Here the sample spans 25,000 or so clones, approximately 77% being singletons. This specimen was CD4+ or CD8+ T cells sorted from blood, taken in a trial of the OX40 agonist ivuxolimab. Every receptor here comes from an adult with an advanced solid tumor such as melanoma, head and neck, liver or kidney cancer.

The J gene is TRBJ2-3, the V gene TRBV6-6; 8 bases match TRBD2. Trimming took 6 bases from V and 5 from J; bases not matched to a gene: 10. CDR1 is MNHNY, CDR2 SVGAGI, per germline (reference sequence). The CDR3 sequence is 15 residues long. The chain's CDR3 is CASRRPSGPGDTQYF. The CDR3 DNA follows: TGTGCCAGCAGACGACCTAGCGGGCCTGGAGATACGCAGTATTTT.

This rearrangement joins TRBV18 to TRBJ1-1; no firm D call. CDR3 length: 13 amino acids. V gave up 3 bases and J gave up 5 bases, with 10 bases separating them. The V gene's germline CDR1 is KGHSH and CDR2 LQKENI. The CDR3 loop reads CASSPGVGTEAFF. DNA of the CDR3: TGTGCCAGCTCACCGGGAGTAGGGACTGAAGCTTTCTTT.

This clone came up a few times. The chain joins TRBV4-3 to TRBJ2-1; 12 nucleotides match TRBD2. This CDR3 is built from 18 residues. Per germline, CDR1 LGHNA and CDR2 YSLEER. The V and J ends lost 1 base and 7 bases, in that order; junction bases with no gene match: 11. This chain's CDR3 is CASSQGGLAGLMGNEQFF. As DNA, the CDR3 is TGCGCCAGCAGCCAAGGGGGACTAGCGGGCTTAATGGGGAATGAGCAGTTCTTC.

The chain has TRBV2 and TRBJ1-4; D not certain. Trimming shortened V by 8 bases and J by 8 bases, and 6 bases separated the two germline ends. Germline assignment: CDR1 SNHLY and CDR2 FYNNEI. The CDR3 length is 10 residues. This chain's CDR3 is CASLGEKLFF. As DNA, the CDR3 is TGTGCCAGCCTTGGGGAAAAACTGTTTTTT.

The chain's CDR3 is CASSPGTVNTEAFF. CDR3 nucleotides: TGCGCCAGCAGCCCTGGGACAGTGAACACTGAAGCTTTCTTT. The J gene is TRBJ1-1, the V gene TRBV5-1; 7 bases line up with TRBD1. CDR3 length: 14 residues. The V and J ends lost 4 bases and 0 bases, in that order; junction bases with no gene match: 3. Germline CDR1 is SGHRS and CDR2 is YFSETQ. The full variable domain, rest sourced from reference TRBV5-1 and TRBJ1-1, is KAGVTQTPRYLIKTRGQQVTLSCSPISGHRSVSWYQQTPGQGLQFLFEYFSETQRNKGNFPGRFSGRQFSNSRSEMNVSTLELGDSALYLCASSPGTVNTEAFFGQGTRLTVV.

This chain connects TRBV9 to TRBJ2-2; D is perhaps TRBD2 (5 bases). This CDR3 is built from 16 residues. Germline V gene sequence: CDR1 SGDLS, CDR2 YYNGEE. V lost 3 bases and J lost 6, with 18 bases in between. This CDR3 is CASSDVEGVRSGELFF. The CDR3 nucleotides read TGTGCCAGCAGCGATGTCGAGGGTGTGCGATCCGGGGAGCTGTTTTTT.

The chain couples TRBV6-5 to TRBJ1-2; 7 positions agree with TRBD1. The CDR3 has 13 amino acids. The V and J ends lost 5 bases and 8 bases, in that order; junction bases with no gene match: 8. CDR1 and CDR2 from the germline V gene are MNHEY and SVGAGI. CDR3 in DNA: TGTGCCAGCAGTAGGACAGGAGTAGAAGGCTACACCTTC. This codes for CASSRTGVEGYTF.

The gene calls are TRBV21-1 and TRBJ1-4; the table's D call of TRBD1 was not tested on the DNA. TRBV21-1 is listed as a pseudogene. This CDR3 has 15 residues. The CDR3 sequence is CASSKWGQEREKLFF. As DNA, the CDR3 is TGTGCCAGCAGCAAATGGGGGCAGGAGCGTGAAAAACTGTTTTTT.

CDR3 coding DNA: TGTGCCAGCAGGCTCGAAGGAGGGTATGGCGTCCTGACTTTC. Translating it yields CASRLEGGYGVLTF. V usage is TRBV2 and J usage is TRBJ2-6; D is perhaps TRBD2 (6 bases). CDR1 is SNHLY and CDR2 is FYNNEI in the germline V gene. Trimming pared 6 bases from V and 12 bases from J, leaving 18 bases between. The CDR3 is made up of 14 amino acids.

This clone has more than one count but fewer than ten. This sequence joins TRBV19 and TRBJ1-1; perhaps TRBD1 as D (5 bases). The V gene's germline CDR1 is LNHDA and CDR2 SQIVND (reference sequence). The CDR3 sequence is 13 residues long. Trimming shortened V by 9 bases and J by 9 bases, and 20 bases separated the two germline ends. CDR3 sequence: CASDNGGDRKAFF. The CDR3 DNA reads TGTGCCAGCGATAATGGGGGAGACAGAAAAGCTTTCTTT.

The rearrangement joins TRBV28 to TRBJ2-1; 10 nucleotides agree with TRBD2. The CDR3 consists of 14 residues. Germline V gene data show CDR1 as MDHEN and CDR2 as SYDVKM. V gave up 7 bases and J gave up 4 bases; unmatched junction bases: 4. CDR3 sequence: CASIPAGGYNEQFF. The DNA of the CDR3 is TGTGCCAGCATACCAGCGGGAGGGTACAATGAGCAGTTCTTC.

This clone has only a few counts. J is TRBJ2-7 and V is TRBV6-6; D possibly corresponds to TRBD2 (6 bases). V was clipped by 2 bases and J by 3 bases, with 8 bases between them. The V gene's germline CDR1 is MNHNY and CDR2 SVGAGI (reference sequence). This CDR3 comprises 13 residues. The CDR3 DNA sequence: TGTGCCAGCAGTTACCCGGAGGGCTACGAGCAGTACTTC. Translating it yields CASSYPEGYEQYF.

This chain uses TRBV1 with TRBJ2-5; no check of the table's D call, TRBD1, against the DNA was made. TRBV1 is listed as a pseudogene. The CDR3 is made up of 16 amino acids. The CDR3 region has the DNA TGCACCAGCAGCCAGAACAGGGATGAAGGTCAAGAGACCCAGTACTTC. Amino acids: CTSSQNRDEGQETQYF.

This chain links TRBV5-1 with TRBJ2-2; D uncertain. Trimming took off 0 bases at V and 4 bases at J, with 7 bases between the two ends. Germline values: CDR1 SGHRS, CDR2 YFSETQ. The CDR3 covers 14 residues. For the CDR3, the DNA is TGCGCCAGCAGCTTGGGCACCCTCACCGGGGAGCTGTTTTTT. The encoded protein is CASSLGTLTGELFF.

The chain carries TRBV11-2 and TRBJ1-1, with unresolved D. Between the trimmed V and J ends, which lost 0 bases and 6 bases, there was a span of 11 bases. The CDR3 runs 14 residues. The germline gives CDR1 SGHAT, CDR2 FQNNGV. The CDR3 DNA reads TGTGCCAGCAGCTTAGATAGGCGGGAGTCTGAAGCTTTCTTT. Translated: CASSLDRRESEAFF.

The V gene is TRBV19, the J gene TRBJ2-3; 13 bases map to TRBD2. The CDR3 totals 15 residues. The germline CDR1 and CDR2 sequences are LNHDA and SQIVND (reference sequence). Trimming at V came to 6 bases and at J to 15 bases, leaving 15 bases not matched to a gene. The CDR3 sequence is CASRSPGTSGTPGYF. CDR3 DNA: TGTGCCAGTAGATCTCCCGGGACTAGCGGGACCCCCGGCTATTTT.

The rearrangement uses TRBV19 and TRBJ2-2; D uncertain. V lost 7 bases and J lost 2, with 17 bases in between. CDR1 LNHDA and CDR2 SQIVND come from the germline V gene (reference sequence). The CDR3 length is 16 residues. CDR3 bases: TGTGCCAGTACCTGGGGAAATAACCGAAACACCGGGGAGCTGTTTTTT. This gives the protein CASTWGNNRNTGELFF.

This clone was seen a few times. The V and J genes are TRBV6-1 and TRBJ1-6; D ambiguous. CDR1 MNHNS and CDR2 SASEGT come from the germline V gene. The CDR3 totals 11 residues. Trimming pared 8 bases from V and 6 bases from J, leaving 5 bases between. The CDR3 coding sequence is TGTGCCAGCCGTCTTAATTCACCCCTCCACTTT. Translated, it gives CASRLNSPLHF.

The V call is TRBV6-1, the J call TRBJ2-5; D is unresolved. The CDR3 is 12 residues long. The V end was cut by 10 bases, the J end by 1 base, with 10 bases between. Germline V lookup: CDR1 MNHNS, CDR2 SASEGT. The CDR3 is CATLLTQETQYF. The DNA for the CDR3 is TGTGCCACCCTCCTTACCCAAGAGACCCAGTACTTC.